This T cell receptor (beta chain) stems from a study of T cells in Graves' hyperthyroidism and ophthalmopathy. This clonotype was counted ten times or more. Authors of the study amplified TCR beta CDR3 regions from RNA transcripts. HTBI primers drove first-round RT-PCR of the TCR CDR3. TCRdb used MiXCR to reprocess the multiplex PCR reads, holding one entry per CDR3 protein. The table lists some 600,000 distinct CDR3 sequences, around 14% of them singletons. V dropped 1 base and J dropped 7 bases, with 10 bases sitting between them. CDR1 and CDR2 from the germline V gene are GTSNPN and SVGIG (reference sequence). The length of the CDR3 is 13 residues.

The TCR was taken from a woman aged 25-40 years with Graves' hyperthyroidism that later progressed to Graves' ophthalmopathy. This rearrangement joins TRBV30 to TRBJ1-4, with D possibly being TRBD1 (5 bases). The sequenced material came from blood. CDR3 sequence: CAWSGTGGEKLFF. The CDR3 DNA is TGTGCCTGGAGTGGGACGGGGGGTGAAAAACTGTTTTTT.